These 21 T cell receptor beta chains share one sample of origin, sequenced in a study of Ad26.COV2.S vaccination and SARS-CoV-2 variants. The repertoire was sequenced with immunoSEQ multiplex PCR; TCRdb's copy has only in-frame clones and lacks some. The table lists approximately 420,000 clones, about 85% of them singletons. Described treatment: around 19 received Ad26.COV2.S at low or high dose, single or two shots; 5 received placebo; per-sample allocation not given. The investigators took samples on day 63 after the first vaccine or placebo injection. Sequencing was performed on peripheral blood, taken in a trial of Ad26.COV2.S vaccine versus placebo. The receptors were gathered from a person aged 18 to 65 who received the Ad26.COV2.S COVID-19 vaccine or a placebo.

The V call is TRBV6-5, the J call TRBJ2-5; D is unclear. CDR3 length: 10 amino acids. CDR1 is MNHEY, CDR2 SVGAGI, per germline. Trimming cost V 6 bases and J 4 bases, with 3 bases left between them. This CDR3 is CASRSETQYF. CDR3 nucleotides: TGTGCCAGCAGGTCAGAGACCCAGTACTTC.

This chain connects TRBV7-9 to TRBJ2-2; 9 bases align to TRBD1. The CDR3 runs to 14 residues. Unmatched junction bases numbered 3, after V lost 4 bases and J lost 6 bases. Germline CDR1 reads SEHNR; CDR2 reads FQNEAQ (reference sequence). In DNA, the CDR3 is TGTGCCAGCAGCTCGGACAGGGGACCCGGGGAGCTGTTTTTT. Encoded protein: CASSSDRGPGELFF.

This clone was seen a few times. This chain uses TRBV6-2 or TRBV6-3 with TRBJ2-5, with 11 bases aligning to TRBD2. Germline trimming cut 2 bases from V and 3 bases from J; bases unmatched to any gene: 2. Per germline, CDR1 MNHEY and CDR2 SVGEGT. CDR3 length equals 15 residues. CDR3 in amino acids: CASSYLGLAEETQYF. CDR3 sequence (DNA): TGTGCCAGCAGTTACCTGGGACTAGCGGAAGAGACCCAGTACTTC.

CDR3 sequence: CASSYKAAAYQETQYF. CDR3 DNA: TGTGCCAGCAGTTATAAGGCAGCTGCCTACCAAGAGACCCAGTACTTC. V is TRBV6-5 and J is TRBJ2-5; D is undetermined. The CDR3 covers 16 residues. Germline CDR1 and CDR2: MNHEY and SVGAGI. Deletions cut 3 bases from V and 0 bases from J, with 14 bases between.

The rearrangement links TRBV5-1 to TRBJ1-1; 7 bases are shared with TRBD1. V shed 5 bases, J shed 1 base, and the junction held 8 bases outside the gene matches. CDR1 SGHRS and CDR2 YFSETQ come from the germline V gene. CDR3 length: 15 amino acids. CDR3 loop: CASRREGASNTEAFF. The CDR3 region has the DNA TGCGCCAGCAGGCGGGAGGGGGCATCGAACACTGAAGCTTTCTTT.

The chain joins TRBV4-1 to TRBJ1-2; D gene uncertain. Germline CDR1 and CDR2: MGHRA and YSYEKL. Trimming cost V 4 bases and J 6 bases, with 18 bases left between them. The CDR3 covers 15 residues. This chain's CDR3 is CASSPPGVLFNGYTF. CDR3 nucleotides: TGCGCCAGCAGCCCCCCCGGGGTTCTTTTCAATGGCTACACCTTC.

This clone appeared a few times. This specimen includes other DNA sequences encoding the same CDR3. V usage is TRBV6-5 and J usage is TRBJ1-1, with D possibly being TRBD1 (5 bases). Per the germline V gene, CDR1 is MNHEY and CDR2 is SVGAGI. CDR3 length: 13 residues. With 2 bases removed from V and 1 base from J, the gap between germline ends came to 5 bases. This CDR3 is CASSYGGNTEAFF. CDR3 bases: TGTGCCAGCAGTTACGGGGGGAACACTGAAGCTTTCTTT.

The chain combines TRBV2 with TRBJ2-7; D possibly corresponds to TRBD1 (6 bases). CDR1 SNHLY and CDR2 FYNNEI come from the germline V gene. The CDR3 is made up of 12 amino acids. The V end lost 6 bases, the J end lost 6 bases, and 12 bases lay between the germline ends. The CDR3 DNA follows: TGTGCCAGCAGGGACAGTAACCCCGAGCAGTACTTC. Translated, it gives CASRDSNPEQYF.

This chain links TRBV7-6 with TRBJ2-2, with D possibly matching TRBD1 (6 bases). This CDR3 region has 15 residues. V gave up 5 bases and J gave up 1 base, with 11 bases separating them. Germline lookup yields CDR1 SGHVS and CDR2 FNYEAQ. For the CDR3, the DNA is TGTGCCAGCAGCGTAGGGACAATGAACACCGGGGAGCTGTTTTTT. This encodes CASSVGTMNTGELFF. Full variable domain (remainder filled in from reference TRBV7-6 and TRBJ2-2): GAGVSQSPRYKVTKRGQDVALRCDPISGHVSLYWYRQALGQGPEFLTYFNYEAQQDKSGLPNDRFSAERPEGSISTLTIQRTEQRDSAMYRCASSVGTMNTGELFFGEGSRLTVL.

This clone was found once. The same CDR3 can be traced to other DNA sequences in this sample. The gene calls are TRBV6-5 and TRBJ1-1; D call uncertain. In germline, CDR1 is MNHEY, CDR2 SVGAGI. The CDR3 contains 13 residues. V dropped 6 bases and J dropped 1 base, with 9 bases sitting between them. In DNA, the CDR3 is TGTGCCAGCAGACGATCTAAGAACACTGAAGCTTTCTTT. Its protein product is CASRRSKNTEAFF.

In its sample, this clone was seen once. The CDR3 reads CASSSQPGQSFSYNEQFF. DNA for the CDR3: TGTGCCAGCAGCTCTCAACCGGGACAGTCATTCTCCTACAATGAGCAGTTCTTC. The chain uses TRBV7-9 and TRBJ2-1, with 7 bases identical to TRBD1. This CDR3 comprises 18 residues. Losses at the gene ends were 4 bases for V and 0 bases for J; bases not matched to a gene: 12. CDR1 and CDR2 from the germline V gene are SEHNR and FQNEAQ (reference sequence).

V gene TRBV6-1 combines with J gene TRBJ2-7, with D hard to call. The germline V gene encodes CDR1 MNHNS and CDR2 SASEGT. The CDR3 consists of 17 residues. Between the trimmed V and J ends, which lost 2 bases and 3 bases, there was a span of 20 bases. Written as DNA, the CDR3 is TGTGCCAGCAGTGAATGGACCGGCCGGACGGAACACTACGAGCAGTACTTC. It specifies CASSEWTGRTEHYEQYF.

V and J are TRBV5-4 and TRBJ1-2, with D perhaps TRBD1 (5 bases). Between the trimmed V and J ends, which lost 0 bases and 0 bases, there was a span of 9 bases. Germline CDR1 SGHNT, CDR2 YYREEE (reference sequence). The CDR3 runs 15 residues. CDR3 bases: TGTGCCAGCAGCTTGGGACAGAGGACTAACTATGGCTACACCTTC. It translates to CASSLGQRTNYGYTF.

The chain employs TRBV12-5 and TRBJ2-1; D possibly corresponds to TRBD2 (5 bases). With 0 bases removed from V and 8 bases from J, the gap between germline ends came to 23 bases. CDR3 length: 18 residues. Germline CDR1 is LGHNT and CDR2 is FRNRAP. The CDR3 loop reads CASGLVEKGRTGVDEQFF. CDR3 nucleotides: TGTGCTAGTGGTTTGGTTGAAAAAGGCAGGACTGGCGTAGATGAGCAGTTCTTC.

The chain has TRBV5-4 and TRBJ1-2; 8 bases agree with TRBD1. The trim removed 3 bases at V and 3 bases at J, leaving 4 bases unmatched. The V gene's germline CDR1 is SGHNT and CDR2 YYREEE (reference sequence). This CDR3 contains 14 residues. CDR3 coding DNA: TGTGCCAGCAGCTCCCAGGGGGCTGACTATGGCTACACCTTC. It specifies CASSSQGADYGYTF.

The chain has TRBV3-1 (or the pseudogene TRBV3-2) and TRBJ2-2; 9 nucleotides match TRBD2. Germline values: CDR1 LGHDT, CDR2 YNNKEL (reference sequence). CDR3 length: 16 amino acids. V lost 0 bases to trimming and J lost 7 bases; unmatched junction nucleotides: 6. The CDR3 sequence: CASSQEVVLAGGELFF. DNA of the CDR3: TGTGCCAGCAGCCAAGAAGTGGTACTAGCGGGCGGGGAGCTGTTTTTT.

This clone was seen a handful of times. In DNA form, the CDR3 reads TGTGCCAGCAGTGAACCAGGAAGGTGGTCTGGAAACACCATATATTTT. Amino acids: CASSEPGRWSGNTIYF. V gene TRBV25-1 combines with J gene TRBJ1-3, with unresolved D. The CDR3 length is 16 residues. The V gene lost 2 bases and the J gene lost 1 base, with 12 bases spanning the gap. Germline CDR1 MGHDK, CDR2 SYGVNS.

In DNA form, the CDR3 reads TGTGCCAGCAGTGAAATGGTGCGGGCCTACGAGCAGTACTTC. Translated, it gives CASSEMVRAYEQYF. The chain employs TRBV2 and TRBJ2-7; weak D call: TRBD2 (5 bases). CDR3 size: 14 residues. Germline assignment: CDR1 SNHLY and CDR2 FYNNEI. The V and J ends lost 2 bases and 2 bases respectively, with 10 bases between them.

The chain recombines TRBV9 with TRBJ2-1, with 12 nucleotides matching TRBD1. The CDR3 is 15 residues long. Germline lookup yields CDR1 SGDLS and CDR2 YYNGEE. With 0 bases clipped from V and 7 bases from J, the junction kept 2 bases outside the gene matches. The CDR3 DNA follows: TGTGCCAGCAGCGTAGGGGGACAGGGGGCAAATGAGCAGTTCTTC. It codes for CASSVGGQGANEQFF.

This chain links TRBV3-1 (or the pseudogene TRBV3-2) with TRBJ1-2; tentative D call: TRBD1 (5 bases). CDR3 length: 15 residues. The germline CDR1 and CDR2 sequences are LGHDT and YNNKEL (reference sequence). V lost 1 base to trimming and J lost 4 bases, with 13 bases between them. The CDR3 loop reads CASSQGVLGTYGYTF. In DNA form, the CDR3 reads TGTGCCAGCAGCCAAGGCGTTCTAGGGACCTATGGCTACACCTTC.

The chain couples TRBV4-3 to TRBJ2-7; 8 bases are shared with TRBD1. With 4 bases clipped from V and 3 bases from J, the junction kept 11 bases outside the gene matches. The CDR3 covers 16 residues. The germline V gene encodes CDR1 LGHNA and CDR2 YSLEER. The CDR3 loop reads CASSPNTRDRFYEQYF. The CDR3 DNA follows: TGCGCCAGCAGCCCTAACACACGGGACAGGTTCTACGAGCAGTACTTC.